This is a list of T cell receptor beta chains from one sample in a study of cytomegalovirus exposure and HLA in healthy donors. Using immunoSEQ multiplex PCR, the repertoire was profiled, and TCRdb retains in-frame clones only, with some absent. The table has about 120,000 clones, approximately 80% seen once. Sequencing was carried out using PBMCs. The receptors here all came from a man over 45 in good health and CMV-seronegative. CDR3s include the opening cysteine and the closing phenylalanine or tryptophan. D genes are given only for firm matches.

>TRBD1|TRBJ2-3|TRBV30
CAWISTGVDTQYF
>-|TRBJ2-2|TRBV30
CARSAGLTVRTGELFF
>-|TRBJ1-2|TRBV7-2
CASSSIQVVDGYTF
>TRBD2|TRBJ2-7|TRBV6-1
CASAVLAGGHEQYF
>TRBD2|TRBJ2-2|TRBV7-8
CASSLVLAGGLAGELFF
>TRBD1|TRBJ2-5|TRBV28
CASSLPTGWKTQYF
>TRBD1|TRBJ1-1|TRBV28
CASSKLTGTEAFF
>-|TRBJ1-5|TRBV19
CASTGSGAGPNQPQHF
>-|TRBJ2-2|TRBV27
CASSSFNTGELFF
>TRBD1|TRBJ2-6|TRBV7-2
CASSLAQQGWGANVLTF
>-|TRBJ1-2|TRBV21-1
CASRPGQGARDYGYTF
>-|TRBJ2-3|TRBV6-5
CASRARGVVTDTQYF
>TRBD1|TRBJ1-1|TRBV7-2
CASSPDRAAWTEAFF
>-|TRBJ1-1|TRBV29-1
CSVVGEGTEAFF
>-|TRBJ2-7|TRBV2
CASVRGYEQYF
>TRBD2|TRBJ2-7|TRBV28
CASSLSSGRISYEQYF
>TRBD2|TRBJ2-3|TRBV7-9
CASRGVREGGDTQYF
>-|TRBJ2-3|TRBV6-6
CASSSSSNPTDTQYF
>TRBD1|TRBJ1-5|TRBV6-6
CASREGTGSQPQHF
>-|TRBJ1-1|TRBV30
CACPGGQGFTEAFF
>TRBD2|TRBJ2-7|TRBV5-1
CASSPAGWEGTYEQYF
>TRBD1|TRBJ1-2|TRBV6-6
CASSQGGRGLYGYTF
>TRBD2|TRBJ2-7|TRBV6-5
CASSPRRGTSHEQYF
>-|TRBJ1-1|TRBV25-1
CASIGGVNTEAFF
>-|TRBJ1-5|TRBV19
CASSRTPGGARDQPQHF
>-|TRBJ1-3|TRBV30
CAWTQGLSGNTIYF
>-|TRBJ1-5|TRBV9
CASSGGTSNQPQHF
>TRBD1|TRBJ2-6|TRBV4-2
CASSQDLGDRGHLEANVLTF
>-|TRBJ1-3|TRBV6-1
CASSEYAGWDSGNTIYF
>-|TRBJ1-4|TRBV19
CASSQGRAPVTNEKLFF
>-|TRBJ2-7|TRBV7-9
CSSSLSSYEQYF
>-|TRBJ1-4|TRBV9
CASSGPPAAGEKLFF
>TRBD2|TRBJ2-3|TRBV5-4
CASSSTSGRIDTQYF
>TRBD2|TRBJ2-3|TRBV2
CASRFGLAGSTDTQYF
>TRBD1|TRBJ1-1|TRBV7-2
CASSLSTGGAVPNTEAFF
>TRBD2|TRBJ2-3|TRBV28
CASSFPIAGVNTDTQYF
>TRBD2|TRBJ2-2|TRBV6-6
CASSASSGVNTGELFF
>TRBD1|TRBJ2-2|TRBV19
CASTSGQISNTGELFF
>TRBD2|TRBJ2-3|TRBV10-3
CAISELGEGLDTQYF
>TRBD1|TRBJ1-5|TRBV2
CASGTGNDQPQHF
>-|TRBJ1-1|TRBV5-4
CASSTYVGVEAFF
>TRBD1|TRBJ2-5|TRBV2
CASSEALLGQGEKETQYF
>-|TRBJ1-4|TRBV5-1
CASSLPGENEKLFF
>TRBD1|TRBJ1-4|TRBV10-3
CAISESGDSFNEKLFF
>-|-|TRBV28
CASSDTMSFYEQYF